These 5 T cell receptor beta chains were sequenced from one sample in a study of blood T cell repertoires in COVID-19. Sequencing was performed with immunoSEQ multiplex PCR; in TCRdb, only in-frame clones are kept and a portion is missing. This table holds roughly 120,000 clones, roughly four fifths found once. The sample taken for sequencing was peripheral blood. The origin of the receptors is a human donor in a cohort sampled during active COVID-19.

The J gene is TRBJ1-2, the V gene TRBV28, with unresolved D. Deletions cut 5 bases from V and 4 bases from J, with 17 bases between. CDR1 and CDR2 (germline): MDHEN, SYDVKM. This CDR3 has 15 residues. The CDR3 nucleotides are TGTGCCAGCAGTCTAGTTTTAGGAGGGATCTATGGCTACACCTTC. Its translation: CASSLVLGGIYGYTF.

The chain joins TRBV6-1 to TRBJ1-5; 8 nucleotides agree with TRBD1. V lost 0 bases to trimming and J lost 4 bases; unmatched junction nucleotides: 11. CDR3 length equals 18 residues. Germline lookup yields CDR1 MNHNS and CDR2 SASEGT. The CDR3 DNA reads as TGTGCCAGCAGTGAAGCAAGATCGGGACAGGCAGCAAATCAGCCCCAGCATTTT. Amino acid sequence: CASSEARSGQAANQPQHF.

In its sample, this clone was seen a few times. The chain combines TRBV19 with TRBJ2-7, with D tentatively TRBD2 (5 bases). The CDR3 has 12 amino acids. From germline, CDR1 is LNHDA and CDR2 SQIVND (reference sequence). V was shortened by 6 bases and J by 4 bases, with 10 bases between the two germline ends. This CDR3 reads CASRGEEYEQYF. The CDR3 bases are TGTGCCAGTAGGGGAGAGGAGTACGAGCAGTACTTC.

This chain links TRBV5-1 with TRBJ2-7; TRBD2 matches 7 bases. V shed 4 bases and J 1 base; nucleotides not matched to a gene: 11. The CDR3 has 16 residues. The germline gives CDR1 SGHRS, CDR2 YFSETQ. CDR3 coding DNA: TGCGCCAGCAGCCCAACCACTAGCGTGCCTTCCTACGAGCAGTACTTC. It yields the protein CASSPTTSVPSYEQYF.

The rearrangement uses TRBV4-1 and TRBJ1-2; maybe TRBD1 (5 bases). CDR1 and CDR2 from the germline V gene are MGHRA and YSYEKL. The CDR3 loop spans 13 amino acids. V lost 9 bases and J 7 bases, leaving 18 bases between the germline ends. The CDR3 reads CASGGAGPVGYTF. The CDR3 DNA reads as TGCGCCAGTGGCGGGGCAGGGCCGGTTGGCTACACCTTC.